This T cell receptor beta chain was found in a study of Graves' ophthalmopathy and Graves' hyperthyroidism. Investigators amplified TCR beta CDR3 regions from RNA transcripts. Investigators did first-round RT-PCR with HTBI primers, then second-round multiplex PCR. TCRdb passed the multiplex PCR reads through MiXCR, listing each CDR3 protein once. The table has a few hundred thousand distinct CDR3 sequences, roughly 15% seen once; the top ten hold 2.4%. This CDR3 has 14 amino acids. Germline V gene data show CDR1 as MDHEN and CDR2 as SYDVKM. V lost 3 bases and J lost 7; bases outside the gene matches: 9. Ten or more counts support this clonotype. What it binds is not known. Study-wide points: Among thyroid clonotypes expanded above 0.001 frequency, most also appeared in blood.

This TCR derives from an adult woman with stable Graves' hyperthyroidism. Sequenced material: peripheral blood. The chain carries TRBV28 and TRBJ2-7; 7 positions agree with TRBD1. CDR3: CASSFAAGGREQYF. In DNA form, the CDR3 reads TGTGCCAGCAGTTTTGCGGCAGGGGGAAGGGAGCAGTACTTC. Looking up the rest from reference TRBV28 and TRBJ2-7 gives the full variable domain: DVKVTQSSRYLVKRTGEKVFLECVQDMDHENMFWYRQDPGLGLRLIYFSYDVKMKEKGDIPEGYSVSREKKERFSLILESASTNQTSMYLCASSFAAGGREQYFGPGTRLTVT.